The entry below describes one TCR beta chain. Assay used: immunoSEQ multiplex PCR; TCRdb lists only in-frame clones, some missing. The table has about 98,000 clones, around 90% seen once. Germline V CDR1 and CDR2: SGHTS, YDEGEE. The CDR3 loop spans 14 amino acids. Trimming stripped 0 bases from V and 0 bases from J, with 5 bases between. The record originates from a study of T cell changes during pregnancy in multiple sclerosis. This receptor was taken from a female donor in good health, enrolled as a control in a pregnancy study. The material sequenced was peripheral blood, taken after pregnancy. The chain recombines TRBV5-8 with TRBJ2-3; D remains unclear. The CDR3 spells CASSLARSTDTQYF. The CDR3 DNA is TGTGCCAGCAGCTTGGCCAGAAGCACAGATACGCAGTATTTT.